This TCR beta chain was identified during a study of blood T cell repertoires in COVID-19. Study-wide background: Collection of acute and convalescent COVID-19 samples took place in the United States, Italy and Spain. T cells, B-cell-depleted T cells, or PBMCs supplied cDNA or gDNA.

Trimming at V came to 10 bases and at J to 4 bases, leaving 9 bases not matched to a gene. The CDR3 loop spans 14 amino acids. CDR1 is SGHDT and CDR2 is YYEEEE in the germline V gene. Original data processing: Reference gene primer amplification yielded estimated nucleated cell counts. TCRdb's copy holds only in-frame clones and misses some; the assay was immunoSEQ multiplex PCR. V and J calls and clone size are copied from that table; D and trimming were computed from the DNA. The sample consists of more than 90,000 clones, about 85% of them appearing once. This rearrangement joins TRBV5-6 to TRBJ1-4; 8 bases agree with TRBD1. The sample consisted of peripheral blood. The sequence derives from a man aged 80 or over with acute or convalescent COVID-19. The DNA for the CDR3 is TGTGCCGGCAAACGGACAGGGCTTAATGAAAAACTGTTTTTT. Translating it yields CAGKRTGLNEKLFF.